This TCR beta chain was recorded in a study of T cell clonotyping in hematopoietic cell transplantation. The study, taken as a whole, reports: Pathologically expanded recipient clonotypes increased progressively from day 30 to day 180 as diversity fell.

Libraries were prepared by immunoSEQ multiplex PCR; TCRdb keeps only in-frame clonotypes and omits some of them. The sample includes about 6,300 clones, roughly 90% of them seen just once. The CDR3 is 15 residues long. In germline, CDR1 is LNHDA, CDR2 SQIVND (reference sequence). V was pared by 3 bases and J by 7 bases, with 7 bases of the junction left unmatched. This clone is labeled large. Its antigen is still unknown. Within the sample, other DNA sequences also encode this same CDR3. This receptor was taken from a female patient between 50 and 59 years old who had an allogeneic stem cell transplant from an unrelated donor, so the T cells may come from the graft donor. Some clones in this sample may be carry-over from other donors' samples. This chain connects TRBV19 to TRBJ2-1, with 9 bases matching TRBD2. This sample comprised peripheral blood mononuclear cells, obtained 180 days after allogeneic stem cell transplant. CDR3 sequence: CASSISSGGPNEQFF. In DNA form, the CDR3 reads TGTGCCAGTAGTATCAGTAGCGGGGGCCCAAATGAGCAGTTCTTC. Full variable domain (rest looked up from reference TRBV19 and TRBJ2-1): DGGITQSPKYLFRKEGQNVTLSCEQNLNHDAMYWYRQDPGQGLRLIYYSQIVNDFQKGDIAEGYSVSREKKESFPLTVTSAQKNPTAFYLCASSISSGGPNEQFFGPGTRLTVL.